Listed below are T cell receptor beta chains from one sample, sequenced in a study of blood T cell repertoires in COVID-19. Here immunoSEQ multiplex PCR was the method, and the copy in TCRdb shows in-frame clones only, minus some. The data show about 67,000 clones, roughly 89% seen once. The source material was peripheral blood. The receptors originated from a woman aged 80 or over with acute or convalescent COVID-19. Both conserved end residues are part of each CDR3. A D gene is named only where the DNA matches it firmly. Expanded clones are given a class, and other clones once, few, many or no size at all.

cdr3_length,v_call,clone_size,j_call,d_call,cdr3_nt,cdr3_aa
14,TRBV6-2/TRBV6-3,.,TRBJ2-4,.,TGTGCCAGCAGTTACGACACACAAGTGGACATTCAGTACTTC,CASSYDTQVDIQYF
16,TRBV5-6,.,TRBJ1-4,.,TGTGCCAGCAGCGACTGGGGCAGGGCCCTAAAAAAGGAACTGTTTTTT,CASSDWGRALKKELFF
14,TRBV5-5,once,TRBJ2-1,.,TGTGCCAGCACCAGGGAAGGGGTTCAAAATGAGCAGTTCTTC,CASTREGVQNEQFF
14,TRBV27,.,TRBJ1-6,.,TGTGCCAGCAGCGTCCCAGGGAAGTATTCACCCCTCCACTTT,CASSVPGKYSPLHF
14,TRBV5-1,.,TRBJ2-7,.,TGCGCCAGCAGCTTGGAATCAGGGTTGTACGAGCAGTACTTC,CASSLESGLYEQYF
14,TRBV11-2,.,TRBJ1-1,TRBD1,TGTGCCAGCAGCTTATCGGGGACAGGGATGCGGGCTTTCTTT,CASSLSGTGMRAFF
11,TRBV28,.,TRBJ1-1,.,TGTGCCACCCTTAGTAATACTGAAGCTTTCTTT,CATLSNTEAFF
16,TRBV5-1,.,TRBJ2-2,.,TGCGCCAGCAGCTCGGAACCTCAGGGGACCACCGGGGAGCTGTTTTTT,CASSSEPQGTTGELFF
16,TRBV2,.,TRBJ2-1,TRBD2,TGTGCCAGCAGTGATTCACTAGCGGGTTCCTACAATGAGCAGTTCTTC,CASSDSLAGSYNEQFF
11,TRBV6-1,.,TRBJ1-1,.,TGTGCCAGCAGTGAACTGTATGAAGCTTTCTTT,CASSELYEAFF
14,TRBV6-6,.,TRBJ1-2,TRBD1,TGTGCCAGCAGCCAGGACAGGGGGCGCGGTGGCTACACCTTC,CASSQDRGRGGYTF